This TCR beta chain was recovered during a study of response to subunit inactivated influenza vaccine. The study, taken as a whole, reports: The authors proposed limited new T cell recruitment per seasonal influenza vaccination.

TCRdb passed the RT-PCR reads through MiXCR, listing each CDR3 protein once. The sample contains roughly 500,000 distinct CDR3 sequences, about 15% of which appear only once. The ends were cut back, 3 bases at V and 4 bases at J, with 13 bases in the middle. The CDR3 contains 15 residues. Comment on this clonotype: The target antigen is unknown.

The chain links TRBV12-3 or TRBV12-4 to TRBJ1-3, with a weak D call TRBD1 (6 bases). The origin of this receptor is a man between 50 and 75 years old who received an inactivated influenza vaccine. The sample in question was CD4+ T cells sorted from PBMCs, obtained less than 25 months after vaccination. In DNA form, the CDR3 reads TGTGCCAGCAGTTTCCCCGGGACACCCGGAAACACCATATATTTT. Protein sequence: CASSFPGTPGNTIYF.